A single T cell receptor (beta chain) is shown here with its context. The antigen it recognizes is unknown. The sample holds no much larger clone one base away, and base qualities are not on file. A total of under 35 patients with locally advanced or metastatic urothelial carcinoma, treated at Memorial Sloan Kettering on a trial protocol, made up the cohort. Peripheral blood mononuclear cells were collected pretreatment and during treatment, with between 1 and 8 total time points obtained per patient. The Qiagen DNeasy Blood extraction kit was used to purify genomic DNA from total PBMCs and from tumor samples. PBMCs were collected pretreatment and during treatment, and were isolated and stored as previously described. The data are from a study of PD-L1 blockade in urothelial cancer (TCRdb year 2017). For context, the study as a whole: All patients started therapy at some point between 2014 and 2016 and received atezolizumab 1,200 mg intravenously every 3 weeks. About 85% of the roughly 29 patients were identified as males with urothelial cancer of bladder origin, and a prior smoking history was reported by 18 of 29 patients. An ECOG performance status of 0 or 1 was recorded for the patients, and 0 to 3 prior chemotherapy regimens had been received by the patients. Blood samples were analyzed at two time points: 3 weeks after treatment start (second dose) and 6 weeks after treatment start. Blood samples gave median yields of about 150,000 T cells and tens of thousands of unique TCRs, along with a median clonality of 0.080. Somatic, immune and clinical correlates of response to PD-L1 blockade with atezolizumab in urothelial cancer were the focus of an exploratory multi-omic analysis. Pretreatment tumor samples and matched peripheral blood, collected serially before and after atezolizumab treatment, underwent TCR sequencing. Durable clinical benefit was defined as a progression-free survival longer than 6 months, and TCR features were additionally tested against progression-free survival and overall survival. In the same patients, pretreatment tumors underwent whole exome sequencing and RNA sequencing in addition to TCR sequencing. About 10 patients reached durable clinical benefit, while 20 patients did not. Pretreatment blood TCR-seq was available for about 27 patients, at least one posttreatment blood collection was obtained for 25 or so patients, and tumor TCR-seq was available for 25 or so patients. General conclusions and limits of the study: Improved progression-free and overall survival was found to be associated with pretreatment peripheral blood TCR clonality below the median. Greater expansion of tumor-associated TCR clones in peripheral blood 3 weeks after the start of treatment was observed in patients with durable benefit (n of about 20, p = 0.022). Because the sample size was small (n ≈ 28) and many of the analyses were exploratory, the results are meant to be hypothesis-generating.

The CDR1 and CDR2 encoded by the germline V gene are MDHEN and SYDVKM. The trim is 8 bases for V and 0 bases for J, with a gap of 5 bases between the germline ends. Measured from the cysteine to the phenylalanine, the CDR3 is 12 residues long. The read is trimmed to its CDR3 DNA, 36 bases read in frame from base 1. Each PCR received spiked-in synthetic TCR analog templates so that absolute template abundance could be estimated from read counts. The immunoSEQ assay used bias-controlled V and J gene primers to amplify TCRbeta CDR3 regions from genomic DNA. Rearranged TCRbeta segments were sequenced at approximately 20X coverage. The source study handled its data this way. Sequencing errors were corrected by clustering, and CDR3s were annotated against IMGT so that V, D and J genes could be assigned. Out-of-frame and stop-codon sequences were excluded, and only productive TCRbeta rearrangements were used in downstream analyses. To compute clonality, Shannon entropy was normalized by the log of the number of unique productive sequences and then subtracted from one. Clones differing between time points or between blood and tumor were identified by Fisher's exact test with Benjamini-Hochberg correction at adjusted p below 0.01. As stored in TCRdb, this immuneACCESS dataset retains in-frame rearrangements with V and J assigned. A fraction of the clones does not appear; measured against another copy, unresolved V genes explain less than half of the discrepancy, and the remainder lacks a known reason. The DNA was the basis for D and trimming; V, J and clone size are from that table. In all, the sample holds fewer than 75,000 clones, and 80% to 90% of those were seen once. The ten most abundant clones make up 4.5% to 5.5% of the sample.

The receptor was isolated from a man in his 70s with urothelial cancer. The rearranged chain carries TRBV28 and TRBJ1-5; no D segment can be confidently identified. The source was PBMCs, collected around atezolizumab (anti-PD-L1) treatment. CDR3 reads: CASRGSNQPQHF. Here is the DNA: TGTGCCAGCCGCGGTAGCAATCAGCCCCAGCATTTT. Where the CDR3 stops, the reference TRBV28 and TRBJ1-5 genes take over; the full variable domain is DVKVTQSSRYLVKRTGEKVFLECVQDMDHENMFWYRQDPGLGLRLIYFSYDVKMKEKGDIPEGYSVSREKKERFSLILESASTNQTSMYLCASRGSNQPQHFGDGTRLSIL.